What follows are 20 T cell receptor beta chains derived from one specimen sequenced in a study of OX40 agonist ivuxolimab in advanced cancers. Repertoires were generated with immunoSEQ multiplex PCR, while TCRdb's copy carries only in-frame clones and drops some. The table has approximately 6,600 clones, 80% to 85% seen once. The source material was CD4+ or CD8+ T cells sorted from blood, sampled in a trial of the OX40 agonist ivuxolimab. All receptors come from an adult with an advanced solid tumor such as melanoma, head and neck, liver or kidney cancer.

By frequency in the sample, this clone is large. The chain recombines TRBV5-6 with TRBJ2-3, with 13 bases matching TRBD2. Per the germline V gene, CDR1 is SGHDT and CDR2 is YYEEEE. This CDR3 is built from 18 residues. With V trimmed by 4 bases and J by 4 bases, 12 bases remained unmatched. For the CDR3, the DNA is TGTGCCAGCAGCCCTGATACTAGCGGGAGGGCCCCGCCAGATACGCAGTATTTT. This sequence encodes CASSPDTSGRAPPDTQYF.

The chain couples TRBV9 to TRBJ2-7; D is undetermined. This CDR3 is built from 14 residues. With 3 bases removed from V and 3 bases from J, the gap between germline ends came to 13 bases. The V gene's germline CDR1 is SGDLS and CDR2 YYNGEE. The CDR3 DNA is TGTGCCAGCAGCGAGTCGACATCCCTCTACGAGCAGTACTTC. Amino acid sequence: CASSESTSLYEQYF.

This sequence joins TRBV11-3 and TRBJ1-6; 9 nucleotides line up with TRBD1. Germline assignment: CDR1 SGHNT and CDR2 YENEEA. The V and J ends lost 1 base and 7 bases, in that order; junction bases with no gene match: 2. The CDR3 is 15 amino acids. DNA for the CDR3: TGTGCCAGCAGCTTAGTAGGACAGGGGAATTCACCCCTCCACTTT. Encoded protein: CASSLVGQGNSPLHF.

This clone was counted only a few times. Written as DNA, the CDR3 is TGTGCCAGCAGCTTACCGACAGATCAAGAGACCCAGTACTTC. Protein product: CASSLPTDQETQYF. The J gene is TRBJ2-5, the V gene TRBV7-9; a possible D gene is TRBD1 (5 bases). The CDR3 has 14 residues. Germline V lookup: CDR1 SEHNR, CDR2 FQNEAQ (reference sequence). Trimming removed 2 bases from V and 2 bases from J, with 9 bases in between. Supplemented by reference TRBV7-9 and TRBJ2-5, the full variable domain reads DTGVSQNPRHKITKRGQNVTFRCDPISEHNRLYWYRQTLGQGPEFLTYFQNEAQLEKSRLLSDRFSAERPKGSFSTLEIQRTEQGDSAMYLCASSLPTDQETQYFGPGTRLLVL.

The chain links TRBV9 to TRBJ2-1; 7 bases match TRBD1. CDR1 is SGDLS, CDR2 YYNGEE, per germline. The junction had 11 bases not matched to a gene; V was cut back by 4 bases and J by 4 bases. CDR3 length equals 16 residues. DNA of the CDR3: TGTGCCAGCAGCCCCCGAGGGCAGGGGGAATACAATGAGCAGTTCTTC. Its translation is CASSPRGQGEYNEQFF. The variable domain in full, with the rest retrieved from reference TRBV9 and TRBJ2-1, is DSGVTQTPKHLITATGQRVTLRCSPRSGDLSVYWYQQSLDQGLQFLIQYYNGEERAKGNILERFSAQQFPDLHSELNLSSLELGDSALYFCASSPRGQGEYNEQFFGPGTRLTVL.

This chain links TRBV5-7 with TRBJ1-5; D is possibly TRBD1 (5 bases). TRBV5-7 is given ORF status, its function remaining uncertain. This CDR3 has 13 amino acids. V lost 3 bases and J 7 bases, leaving 11 bases between the germline ends. The CDR3 here is CASSSGAGQPQHF. The CDR3 DNA reads TGTGCCAGCAGCTCCGGGGCAGGACAGCCCCAGCATTTT.

The chain has TRBV7-9 and TRBJ1-5; the D is unclear. The CDR3 sequence is 14 residues long. With 1 base removed from V and 5 bases from J, the gap between germline ends came to 9 bases. Germline CDR1 SEHNR, CDR2 FQNEAQ (reference sequence). The CDR3 reads CASSLGQSDQPQHF. The CDR3 DNA reads as TGTGCCAGCAGCTTAGGTCAGTCCGATCAGCCCCAGCATTTT.

Sample share makes this clone medium-sized. The rearrangement uses TRBV9 and TRBJ1-2; no clear D. Germline V gene sequence: CDR1 SGDLS, CDR2 YYNGEE. The V end lost 0 bases, the J end lost 0 bases, and 6 bases lay between the germline ends. The CDR3 length is 14 residues. The CDR3 is CASSVGSANYGYTF. The CDR3 DNA reads as TGTGCCAGCAGCGTAGGAAGCGCTAACTATGGCTACACCTTC.

By share, this clone counts as medium-sized. V is TRBV2 and J is TRBJ1-6, with no clear D. The V end lost 5 bases, the J end lost 8 bases, and 16 bases lay between the germline ends. The CDR3 totals 15 residues. CDR1 is SNHLY, CDR2 FYNNEI, per germline. CDR3 nucleotides: TGTGCCAGCAGTCCTCGGGGTCCCCCTTATTCACCCCTCCACTTT. This gives the protein CASSPRGPPYSPLHF.

This chain uses TRBV6-5 with TRBJ2-7; D remains ambiguous. V was clipped by 6 bases and J by 1 base, with 16 bases between them. Per germline, CDR1 MNHEY and CDR2 SVGAGI. This CDR3 comprises 15 residues. CDR3 residues: CASSSGPGVSYEQYF. The DNA for the CDR3 is TGTGCCAGCAGCTCCGGGCCTGGGGTTTCCTACGAGCAGTACTTC.

The CDR3 nucleotides are TGTGCCAGCAGCTTAGGGCTCAGGGGGTCGAACGGGGAGCTGTTTTTT. Translated, it gives CASSLGLRGSNGELFF. This rearrangement joins TRBV13 to TRBJ2-2; TRBD1 aligns across 7 bases. Germline CDR1 reads PRHDT; CDR2 reads FYEKMQ (reference sequence). Germline trimming cut 0 bases from V and 7 bases from J; bases unmatched to any gene: 8. The CDR3 totals 16 residues.

The V call is TRBV9, the J call TRBJ2-3; possible D gene TRBD2, 6 bases. The V and J ends lost 0 bases and 0 bases respectively, with 14 bases between them. CDR3 length: 17 amino acids. Looked up from germline, CDR1 is SGDLS and CDR2 is YYNGEE. The CDR3 DNA is TGTGCCAGCAGCGTAGGCGGCCGCGGGGCTAGCACAGATACGCAGTATTTT. Translation: CASSVGGRGASTDTQYF.

Written as DNA, the CDR3 is TGTGCCAGTAGTAAGGACTGGAATCAGCCCCAGCATTTT. Its protein is CASSKDWNQPQHF. The chain is built from TRBV19 and TRBJ1-5; D not resolved. The germline gives CDR1 LNHDA, CDR2 SQIVND (reference sequence). This CDR3 spans 13 amino acids. With 4 bases removed from V and 4 bases from J, the gap between germline ends came to 8 bases.

Comment on this clone: Other DNA sequences in this specimen translate into the identical CDR3. The rearrangement joins TRBV28 to TRBJ2-7; the D gene is possibly TRBD1 (5 bases). This CDR3 spans 14 amino acids. V lost 2 bases to trimming and J lost 4 bases, with 12 bases between them. The germline CDR1 and CDR2 sequences are MDHEN and SYDVKM. The CDR3 DNA follows: TGTGCCAGCAGTTTACCCGGAACAGGTTACGAGCAGTACTTC. Translating it yields CASSLPGTGYEQYF.

This clone was seen a few times. The chain couples TRBV15 to TRBJ2-5; D perhaps matches TRBD1 (6 bases). Germline CDR1 and CDR2: LNHNV and YYDKDF (reference sequence). V was trimmed by 1 base and J by 0 bases, leaving 9 bases between them. The CDR3 loop spans 15 amino acids. The CDR3 protein is CATSRVRQDQETQYF. CDR3 DNA sequence: TGTGCCACCAGCAGAGTTCGACAGGACCAAGAGACCCAGTACTTC.

J is TRBJ1-5 and V is TRBV6-5, with D possibly TRBD1 on 5 matching bases. Germline CDR1 is MNHEY and CDR2 is SVGAGI. CDR3 size: 14 residues. V lost 0 bases to trimming and J lost 4 bases, with 7 bases between them. The DNA of the CDR3 is TGTGCCAGCAGTTACTCGGGGGGAAATCAGCCCCAGCATTTT. It encodes CASSYSGGNQPQHF.

The genes are TRBV5-8 and TRBJ2-2; no clear D gene. The CDR3 extends over 14 amino acids. V was shortened by 5 bases and J by 2 bases, with 10 bases between the two germline ends. The V gene's germline CDR1 is SGHTS and CDR2 YDEGEE. The DNA of the CDR3 is TGTGCCAGCAGATTGACGGACAACACCGGGGAGCTGTTTTTT. Protein sequence: CASRLTDNTGELFF.

V is TRBV23-1 and J is TRBJ2-2; a possible D gene is TRBD1 (6 bases). TRBV23-1 carries the ORF label, with uncertain function. V was clipped by 0 bases and J by 6 bases, with 14 bases between them. The CDR3 has 16 amino acids. Here the CDR3 DNA reads TGCGCCAGCAGTCAATCGTACAGGGTAAGAGCCGGGGAGCTGTTTTTT. This encodes CASSQSYRVRAGELFF.

In its sample, this clone was seen a few times. The V call is TRBV30, the J call TRBJ1-2, with 9 bases fitting TRBD1. CDR1 GTSNPN and CDR2 SVGIG come from the germline V gene (reference sequence). Trimming cost V 4 bases and J 2 bases; bases outside gene matches: 8. CDR3 length: 15 residues. CDR3 DNA: TGTGCCTGGAAGACAAGGGACAGGGAGAACTATGGCTACACCTTC. As protein: CAWKTRDRENYGYTF.

The CDR3 region is CASAGVTTYEQYF. DNA of the CDR3: TGTGCCAGCGCCGGCGTGACCACCTACGAGCAGTACTTC. The rearrangement links TRBV6-5 to TRBJ2-7, with no clear D. In germline, CDR1 is MNHEY, CDR2 SVGAGI. The CDR3 is 13 residues long. The V end was cut by 8 bases, the J end by 2 bases, with 13 bases between.